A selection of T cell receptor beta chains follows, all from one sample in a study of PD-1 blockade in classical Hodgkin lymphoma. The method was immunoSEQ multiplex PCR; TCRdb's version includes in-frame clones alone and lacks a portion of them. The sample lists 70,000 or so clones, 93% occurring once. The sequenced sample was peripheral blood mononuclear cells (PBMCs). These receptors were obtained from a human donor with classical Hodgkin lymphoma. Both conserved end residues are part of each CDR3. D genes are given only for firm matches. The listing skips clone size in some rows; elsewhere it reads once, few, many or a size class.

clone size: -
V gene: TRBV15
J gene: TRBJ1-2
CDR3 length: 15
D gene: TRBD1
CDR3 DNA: TGTGCCACCAGCATCCGGACAGGGTATTCGGGAGGCTACACCTTC
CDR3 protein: CATSIRTGYSGGYTF

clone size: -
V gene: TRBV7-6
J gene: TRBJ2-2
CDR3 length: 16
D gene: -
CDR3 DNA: TGTGCCAGCAGCTTAGAGACCCTAGATTTCACCGGGGAGCTGTTTTTT
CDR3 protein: CASSLETLDFTGELFF

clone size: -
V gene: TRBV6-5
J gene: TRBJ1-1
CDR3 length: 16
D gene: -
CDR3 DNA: TGTGCCAGCAGTTACTCGGGAAAGCCGGCCAACACTGAAGCTTTCTTT
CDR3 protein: CASSYSGKPANTEAFF

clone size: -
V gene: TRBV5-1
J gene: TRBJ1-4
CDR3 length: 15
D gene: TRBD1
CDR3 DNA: TGCGCCAGCAGCCCGGACAGGGGGCGCGGTGAAAAACTGTTTTTT
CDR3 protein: CASSPDRGRGEKLFF

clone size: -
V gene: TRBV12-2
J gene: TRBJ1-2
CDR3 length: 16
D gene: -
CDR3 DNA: TGTGCAAGTCGCTTACGGAGGGGGCCAACTAACTATGGCTACACCTTC
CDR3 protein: CASRLRRGPTNYGYTF

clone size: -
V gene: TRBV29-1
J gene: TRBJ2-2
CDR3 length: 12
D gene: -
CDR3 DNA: TGCAGCGCCCCTACAGGGACCGGGGAGCTGTTTTTT
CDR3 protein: CSAPTGTGELFF

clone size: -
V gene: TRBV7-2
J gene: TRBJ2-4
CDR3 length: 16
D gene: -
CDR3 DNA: TGTGCCAGCAGCTTAGATCCTAGCGCGACCAAAAACATTCAGTACTTC
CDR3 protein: CASSLDPSATKNIQYF

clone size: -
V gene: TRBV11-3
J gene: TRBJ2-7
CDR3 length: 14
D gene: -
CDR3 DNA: TGTGCCAGCAGCTCAAGGGCGGGCTGGGGCGAGCAGTACTTC
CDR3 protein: CASSSRAGWGEQYF

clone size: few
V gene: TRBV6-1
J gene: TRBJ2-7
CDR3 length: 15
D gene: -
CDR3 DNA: TGTGCCAGCCGGGACAACCTCCCTTTTTCCTACGAGCAGTACTTC
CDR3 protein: CASRDNLPFSYEQYF

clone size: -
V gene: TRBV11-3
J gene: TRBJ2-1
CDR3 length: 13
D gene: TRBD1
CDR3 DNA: TGTGCCAGCAGCTTGACAGGGGGAACTGAGCAGTTCTTC
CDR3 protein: CASSLTGGTEQFF

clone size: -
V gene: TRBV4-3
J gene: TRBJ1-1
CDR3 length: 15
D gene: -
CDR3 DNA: TGCGCCAGCAGCCAAGACCCGGGCAGGAACACTGAAGCTTTCTTT
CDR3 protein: CASSQDPGRNTEAFF

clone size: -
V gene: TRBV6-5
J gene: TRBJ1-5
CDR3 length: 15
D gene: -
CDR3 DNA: TGTGCCAGCAGTTACTCAGGTCCTAGCAATCAGCCCCAGCATTTT
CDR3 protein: CASSYSGPSNQPQHF

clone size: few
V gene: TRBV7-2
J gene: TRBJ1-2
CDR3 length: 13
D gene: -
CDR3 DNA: TGTGCCAGCAGCCGCGCGCCCTACTATGGCTACACCTTC
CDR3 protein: CASSRAPYYGYTF

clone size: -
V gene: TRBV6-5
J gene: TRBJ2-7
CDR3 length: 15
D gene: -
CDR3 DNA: TGTGCCAGCAGAACCACCGGCACAGGGTCCTACGAGCAGTACTTC
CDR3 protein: CASRTTGTGSYEQYF

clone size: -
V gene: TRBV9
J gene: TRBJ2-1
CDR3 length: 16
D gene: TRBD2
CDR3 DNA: TGTGCCAGCACCCTGGGGAGCGGGAGGGGAGTCAATGAGCAGTTCTTC
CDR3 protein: CASTLGSGRGVNEQFF